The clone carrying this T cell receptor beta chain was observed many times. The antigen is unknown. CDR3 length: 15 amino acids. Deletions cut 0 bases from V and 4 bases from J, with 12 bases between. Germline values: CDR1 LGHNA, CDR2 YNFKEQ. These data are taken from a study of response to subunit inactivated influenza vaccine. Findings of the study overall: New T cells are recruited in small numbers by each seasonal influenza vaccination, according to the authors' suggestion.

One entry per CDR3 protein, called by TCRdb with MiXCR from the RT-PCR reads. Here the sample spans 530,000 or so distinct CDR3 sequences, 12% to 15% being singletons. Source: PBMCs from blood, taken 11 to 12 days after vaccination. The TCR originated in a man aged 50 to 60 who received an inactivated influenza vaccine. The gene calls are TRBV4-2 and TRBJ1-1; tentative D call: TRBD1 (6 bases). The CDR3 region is CASSQDSGGRTEAFF. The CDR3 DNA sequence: TGTGCCAGCAGCCAAGATTCGGGGGGCCGCACTGAAGCTTTCTTT.